This T cell receptor beta chain was observed in a study of OX40 agonist ivuxolimab in advanced cancers. Produced via immunoSEQ multiplex PCR; TCRdb's table is partial and in-frame only. The profile shows about 26,000 clones, around 75% of them singletons. The study's findings and limits: At 0.1 to 3.0 mg/kg, clonal expansion of CD4+ and CD8+ blood T cells had occurred by week 6. Some patients without response likewise showed low normalized clonal expansion. CD8+ T cells (on average) carried more expanded clones than CD4+ T cells.

Comment on this clone: What it recognizes is unknown.

This CDR3 is built from 15 residues. Germline V gives CDR1 SNHLY, CDR2 FYNNEI. V lost 8 bases and J lost 5; bases outside the gene matches: 10. V and J are TRBV2 and TRBJ2-2; TRBD1 aligns across 8 bases. This clonotype was sampled from an adult with an advanced solid tumor such as melanoma, head and neck, liver or kidney cancer. The specimen was CD4+ or CD8+ T cells sorted from blood, collected in a trial of the OX40 agonist ivuxolimab. The DNA of the CDR3 is TGTGCCAGCGGGGGGCAGGGGGCCTGGACCGGGGAGCTGTTTTTT. Its protein is CASGGQGAWTGELFF.